This T cell receptor (beta chain) was identified in a study of identical twins. Study-level findings and limits: Within cord blood, abundant beta clonotypes carried fewer insertions, but memory repertoires showed no such trend. Twins shared beta out-of-frame sequences in excess, but this excess was weaker.

A universal primer site was created by template switching, with the cDNA bearing unique molecular identifiers. TCRdb recomputed calls from the 5' RACE reads with MiXCR, one row per CDR3 protein. Counted here are about 1.7 million distinct CDR3 sequences, roughly 35% occurring once; the ten biggest clones make up over 0.25%. Healthy Caucasians alone served as donors. Notes on this clonotype: Its matching antigen is unknown. An end of the junction differs from the germline gene, which may be a read error.

The receptor was derived from a newborn girl in good health. The material sequenced was cord blood.

The CDR3 DNA reads as TGTGCCAGCAGCTTAACTCTAGCGGGGAACCAAGAGACCCGGTACTTC. This encodes CASSLTLAGNQETRYF. The chain uses TRBV5-5 and TRBJ2-5, with 9 positions matching TRBD2. Germline lookup yields CDR1 SGHKS and CDR2 YYEKEE (reference sequence). CDR3 size: 16 residues.